This T cell receptor beta chain appears in the sequencing data of a study of blood T cell repertoires in COVID-19. On the study more broadly: Italy, Spain and the United States were the sources of the convalescent and acute COVID-19 samples. PBMCs, B-cell-depleted T cells, or T cells were the source of the cDNA or gDNA that made up the material.

Some clones are missing from TCRdb's copy, which holds only in-frame ones; the method was immunoSEQ multiplex PCR. The profile shows 200,000 to 250,000 clones, around 86% of them singletons. The V end was cut by 2 bases, the J end by 3 bases, with 10 bases between. Germline CDR1 reads KGHSH; CDR2 reads LQKENI. This CDR3 has 14 amino acids. Sequencing was performed on peripheral blood. The receptor's source is a man aged 80 or over with acute or convalescent COVID-19. This chain connects TRBV18 to TRBJ1-1, with a weak D call TRBD1 (5 bases). As DNA, the CDR3 is TGTGCCAGCTCACCAAATCAGGGTGACACTGAAGCTTTCTTT. Encoded protein: CASSPNQGDTEAFF.